This record looks at one T cell receptor beta chain sequence and its context. Its antigen is unknown. The record originates from a study of cytomegalovirus exposure and HLA in healthy donors. Whole-study results and caveats: Across donors, sequencing depth was assumed by presence/absence analyses to be roughly uniform. Among the most significant clusters, several appeared linked to common viral pathogens in a later analysis. Available immune exposure information covered CMV serostatus only. The CMV antigen specificity of a few CMV-associated chains was confirmed through in vitro analysis.

CDR3 size: 14 residues. V was trimmed by 4 bases and J by 8 bases, leaving 16 bases between them. Germline V gene lookup returns CDR1 SGHRS and CDR2 YFSETQ. 60 Vbeta and 13 Jbeta primers were used in PCR. Clones were read by immunoSEQ multiplex PCR, and TCRdb kept only the in-frame ones, dropping some. The sample includes about 180,000 clones, roughly 82% of them seen just once. The TCR sequence derives from a middle-aged man in good health and CMV-seronegative. The chain has TRBV5-1 and TRBJ2-1; D possibly corresponds to TRBD2 (6 bases). The source material was PBMCs. The CDR3 nucleotides are TGCGCCAGCAGCCGGGACTCAAGCCTAGATGAGCAGTTCTTC. Its protein product is CASSRDSSLDEQFF.